This T cell receptor beta chain was sequenced during a study of PD-1 blockade in classical Hodgkin lymphoma. Trimming at V came to 4 bases and at J to 3 bases, leaving 7 bases not matched to a gene. The CDR3 has 15 residues. Germline V gives CDR1 LGHNA, CDR2 YNFKEQ. Time point meaning: newly diagnosed, previously untreated cHL patient sample. Repertoires were generated with immunoSEQ multiplex PCR, while TCRdb's copy carries only in-frame clones and drops some. The table includes 15,000 to 20,000 clones, 84% detected once. The J gene is TRBJ1-2, the V gene TRBV4-2, with 8 bases identical to TRBD1. The source material was peripheral blood mononuclear cells (PBMCs). The source of this sequence is a human donor with classical Hodgkin lymphoma. The CDR3 DNA sequence: TGTGCCAGCAGCCCTACGGACAGGGTCGACTATGGCTACACCTTC. This encodes CASSPTDRVDYGYTF.